This T cell receptor (beta chain) was observed in a study of T cell responses to AZD1222 COVID-19 vaccine. Study-level points and caveats: Spike-specific TCR breadth and depth both grew after two AZD1222 doses.

As concerns this clone: Antigen: not known.

Method: immunoSEQ multiplex PCR; TCRdb's copy keeps in-frame clones and lacks some. The table records around 140,000 clones, 93% of them present only once. The CDR3 is 15 amino acids. The germline CDR1 and CDR2 sequences are MNHEY and SMNVEV (reference sequence). The trim removed 3 bases at V and 7 bases at J, leaving 4 bases unmatched. The chain uses TRBV27 and TRBJ2-1; 12 bases fit TRBD2. This receptor was obtained from an adult in good health. The source material was peripheral blood, sampled on day 0 of AZD1222 vaccination. CDR3 nucleotides: TGTGCCAGCAGTTTCTGGACTAGCGGGACTAATGAGCAGTTCTTC. It specifies CASSFWTSGTNEQFF.